These T cell receptor beta chains were read from a single sample in a study of T cell repertoires in cytomegalovirus infection. TCRdb reanalysed the reads using MiXCR and keeps one entry per CDR3 protein. The top ten hold roughly 32% of the sample, which has more than 150,000 distinct CDR3 sequences, roughly 27% seen once. The sample comprised PBMCs. Every receptor here comes from a human donor in good health (CMV status not recorded). Some clones in this sample may be carry-over from other donors' samples. Each CDR3 is given without its conserved first and last residue. A D gene is named only where the DNA matches it firmly.

v_call,j_call,d_call,cdr3_aa
TRBV6-6,TRBJ1-2,.,ASSGGLGVVGYT
TRBV7-9,TRBJ1-2,.,ASWGQNYGYT
TRBV29-1,TRBJ2-7,.,SVIFHEESRAYEQY
TRBV29-1,TRBJ1-2,.,SVASSRVNYGYT
TRBV7-2,TRBJ1-1,.,ASSLPTVNTEAF
TRBV7-9,TRBJ1-1,.,ASRPLRNTEAF
TRBV20-1,TRBJ1-1,.,SARVGVAGNTEAF
TRBV7-2,TRBJ1-2,.,ASSQDGNAGYT
TRBV19,TRBJ1-2,.,ASTTVDGYGYT
TRBV20-1,TRBJ2-3,TRBD2,SARDASGVTDTQY
TRBV11-2,TRBJ2-3,.,ASSSKGHADTQY
TRBV6-6,TRBJ2-6,.,ASSIPGQNSGANVLT
TRBV7-8,TRBJ2-2,.,ASSLALDTGELF
TRBV15,TRBJ2-3,TRBD2,ATSRVSGGGTDTQY
TRBV7-2,TRBJ1-2,.,ASSLSLGGYT
TRBV29-1,TRBJ1-2,TRBD1,SVDPGTGNYGYT
TRBV4-2,TRBJ2-1,.,ASSLGAGDEQF
TRBV7-2,TRBJ1-3,.,ASSLADSIGNTIY
TRBV6-8,TRBJ1-6,.,ASSYSGHTNNSPLH
TRBV19,TRBJ1-1,.,ASSINRAPNTEAF
TRBV27,TRBJ1-2,.,ASIGLPYGYT
TRBV5-4,TRBJ1-1,.,ASSTVVNTEAF
TRBV2,TRBJ1-5,.,ASRAFAYSNQPQH
TRBV15,TRBJ2-2,TRBD1,ATSRDRGHAGELF
TRBV7-9,TRBJ1-6,.,ASSRVLGPLH
TRBV20-1,TRBJ2-2,.,SAQEGANTGELF
TRBV5-4,TRBJ2-7,.,ASSSGDRTYEQY
TRBV20-1,TRBJ2-7,TRBD1,SAGQGGNEQY
TRBV6-2/TRBV6-3,TRBJ1-5,.,ASSYGPGRERGH
TRBV9,TRBJ2-1,.,ASSVAEGNEQF
TRBV7-2,TRBJ1-2,TRBD1,ASSLAQNRGSLGGYT
TRBV5-4,TRBJ2-1,TRBD1,ASSTGQGRDNEQF
TRBV7-6,TRBJ2-7,TRBD1,ASRPPDRGPSFPLDEQY
TRBV12-3/TRBV12-4,TRBJ1-1,.,ASSVRGVGTEAF
TRBV11-2,TRBJ1-1,.,ASSLDRKAF
TRBV7-2,TRBJ1-1,.,ASSLELRVGTEAF
TRBV2,TRBJ1-1,.,ASITGSSSTEAF
TRBV20-1,TRBJ2-5,.,SASDLTETQY
TRBV27,TRBJ2-5,.,ASSSSGTYQETQY
TRBV12-3/TRBV12-4,TRBJ2-3,.,ASSFDSSTDTQY
TRBV4-3,TRBJ2-1,.,ASSQDKGAIEQF
TRBV12-3/TRBV12-4,TRBJ2-6,.,AGGGQIPSGANVLT
TRBV20-1,TRBJ2-7,.,SARDPVYEQY
TRBV5-4,TRBJ1-1,TRBD1,ASSLGQGLQQAF
TRBV12-3/TRBV12-4,TRBJ2-5,TRBD1,ASSFGTGKETQY
TRBV7-8,TRBJ2-3,.,ASGAQATDTQY
TRBV7-2,TRBJ1-2,.,ASSFMDRANYGYT
TRBV7-2,TRBJ1-5,TRBD1,ASSPGQGGFQPQH
TRBV12-3/TRBV12-4,TRBJ1-4,.,ASRSNRVTNEKLF
TRBV6-5,TRBJ1-2,.,ASRLSPGQNYGYT
TRBV7-9,TRBJ2-7,TRBD2,ASSREGRRNTEQY
TRBV11-2,TRBJ1-1,.,ASSPRADTEAF